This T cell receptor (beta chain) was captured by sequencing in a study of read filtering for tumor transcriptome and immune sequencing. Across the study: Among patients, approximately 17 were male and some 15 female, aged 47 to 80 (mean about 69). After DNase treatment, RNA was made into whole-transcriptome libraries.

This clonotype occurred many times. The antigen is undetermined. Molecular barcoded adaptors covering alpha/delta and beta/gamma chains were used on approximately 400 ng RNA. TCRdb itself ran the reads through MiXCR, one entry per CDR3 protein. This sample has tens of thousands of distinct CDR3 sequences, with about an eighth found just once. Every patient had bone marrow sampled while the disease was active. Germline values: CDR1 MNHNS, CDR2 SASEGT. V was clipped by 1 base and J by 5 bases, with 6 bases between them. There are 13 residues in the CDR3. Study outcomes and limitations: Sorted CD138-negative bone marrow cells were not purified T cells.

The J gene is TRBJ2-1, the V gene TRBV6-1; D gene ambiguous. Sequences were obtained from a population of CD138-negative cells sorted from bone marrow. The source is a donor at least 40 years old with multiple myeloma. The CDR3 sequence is CASSEGRNNEQFF. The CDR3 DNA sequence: TGTGCCAGCAGTGAAGGGAGAAACAATGAGCAGTTCTTC.